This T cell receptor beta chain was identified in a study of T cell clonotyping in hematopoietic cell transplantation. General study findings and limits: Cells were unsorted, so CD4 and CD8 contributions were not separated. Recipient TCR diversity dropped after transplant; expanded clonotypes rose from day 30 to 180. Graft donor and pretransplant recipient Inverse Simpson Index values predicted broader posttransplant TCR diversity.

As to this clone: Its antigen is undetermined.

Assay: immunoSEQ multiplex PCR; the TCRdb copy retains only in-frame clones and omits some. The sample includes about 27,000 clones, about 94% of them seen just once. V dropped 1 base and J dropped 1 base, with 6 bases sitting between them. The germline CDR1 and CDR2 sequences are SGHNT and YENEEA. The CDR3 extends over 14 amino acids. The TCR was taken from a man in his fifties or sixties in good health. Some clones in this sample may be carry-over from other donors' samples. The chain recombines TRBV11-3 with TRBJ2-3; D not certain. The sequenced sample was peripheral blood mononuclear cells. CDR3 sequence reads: CASSLVRGTDTQYF. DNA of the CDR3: TGTGCCAGCAGCTTAGTTAGAGGCACAGATACGCAGTATTTT. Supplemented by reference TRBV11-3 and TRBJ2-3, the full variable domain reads EAGVVQSPRYKIIEKKQPVAFWCNPISGHNTLYWYLQNLGQGPELLIRYENEEAVDDSQLPKDRFSAERLKGVDSTLKIQPAELGDSAVYLCASSLVRGTDTQYFGPGTRLTVL.